This TCR beta chain was sequenced during a study of T cell clusters in autoimmune cytopenias. Study overall: A median of about 54,000 TRB reads per sample yielded a median approximately 2,500 distinct clonotypes. Notes on the study in general: Clustering suggested that physiological T cell clusters were missing in primary autoimmune cytopenia patients.

TRB was amplified by touch-down multiplex PCR, primer pools A and B combined. Following a re-call of the multiplex PCR reads, TCRdb has one entry per CDR3 protein and lacks DNA. This repertoire includes approximately 12,000 distinct CDR3 sequences. Some 34,000 genome equivalents of blood DNA were amplified for TRB. To note about this clonotype: Its antigen remains unidentified.

The clonotype originates from a human donor with an autoimmune cytopenia or autoimmune hepatitis (not recorded which). The sequenced sample was peripheral blood.

CDR3 region: CASSPETGSNYGYTF. This chain connects TRBV27 to TRBJ1-2; the D call from TCRdb, TRBD1, cannot be confirmed without DNA. The CDR3 has 15 residues. The germline CDR1 and CDR2 sequences are MNHEY and SMNVEV (reference sequence).